Listed here is a single TCR beta chain. The antigen is undetermined. The data were taken from a study of CD8+CD57+ T cells in acquired aplastic anemia. Looking at the study overall: When averaged, DNA from sorted CD4+ and CD8+ cells came to around 3.1 ug.

Profiles of TCR beta VDJ and CDR3 were generated from a genomic DNA template. From the reads, TCRdb called clonotypes with MiXCR, one entry per CDR3 protein. There are 50,000 or so distinct CDR3 sequences in the sample; around 57% occur only once, and around 15% lies in the top ten. Patients sequenced had flow cytometry evidence of CD8+CD57+ cell expansion. The enrolled patients all had severe acquired aplastic anemia. Notes on the study in general: Found in both controls and patients were twenty-nine CD8+ CDR3 sequences.

The CDR3 contains 14 residues. The germline gives CDR1 ENHRY, CDR2 SYGVKD. Trimming shortened V by 6 bases and J by 8 bases, and 17 bases separated the two germline ends. V and J are TRBV10-3 and TRBJ2-1, with D possibly being TRBD1 or TRBD2 (5 bases each). Sequencing input: sorted CD4+, CD8+, or CD8+CD57+ T cells (not recorded which) from PBMCs. The sequence was collected from a human donor with aplastic anemia. CDR3 bases: TGTGCCATCAGGGGGGACGGCCACCCGTATGAGCAGTTCTTC. Translated, it gives CAIRGDGHPYEQFF.